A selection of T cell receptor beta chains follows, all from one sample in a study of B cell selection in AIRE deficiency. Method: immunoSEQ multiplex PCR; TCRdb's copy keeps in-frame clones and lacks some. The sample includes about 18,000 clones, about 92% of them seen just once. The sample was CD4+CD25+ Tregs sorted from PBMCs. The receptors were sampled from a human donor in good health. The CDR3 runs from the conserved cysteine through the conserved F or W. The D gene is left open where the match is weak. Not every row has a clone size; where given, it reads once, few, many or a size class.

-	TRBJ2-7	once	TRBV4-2	TGTGCCAGCAGCCAGGGTACCCCCTACGAGCAGTACTTC	CASSQGTPYEQYF
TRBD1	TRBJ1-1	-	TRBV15	TGTGCCACCAGCAGAGATCCCTGGACAGGGAACACTGAAGCTTTCTTT	CATSRDPWTGNTEAFF
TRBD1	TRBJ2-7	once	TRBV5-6	TGTGCCAGCAGCTTCTCAACAGGGGGCGTCTCCTACGAGCAGTACTTC	CASSFSTGGVSYEQYF
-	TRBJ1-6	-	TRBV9	TGTGCCAGCAGCGTAGCTGAGCCGGGGCCACGATCACCCCTCCACTTT	CASSVAEPGPRSPLHF
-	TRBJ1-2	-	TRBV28	TGTGCCAGCAGGGGGGCCGGGGACTATGGCTACACCTTC	CASRGAGDYGYTF
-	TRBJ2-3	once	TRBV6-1	TGTGCCAGCAGGCGGGACATTGGCACAGATACGCAGTATTTT	CASRRDIGTDTQYF
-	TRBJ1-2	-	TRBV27	TGTGCCAGCAGTTTTCGAGGGGCGCATGGCTACACCTTC	CASSFRGAHGYTF
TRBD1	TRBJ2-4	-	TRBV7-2	TGTGCCAGCAGACCGGGACAGGGGATTTTGAGGAACATTCAGTACTTC	CASRPGQGILRNIQYF
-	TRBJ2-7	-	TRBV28	TGTGCCAGCAGTTTCGGGACACAAGCCTACGAGCAGTACTTC	CASSFGTQAYEQYF
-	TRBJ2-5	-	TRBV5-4	TGTGCCAGCAGCTTGGTCGACCCTGGAGAGACCCAGTACTTC	CASSLVDPGETQYF
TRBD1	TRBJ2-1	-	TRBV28	TGTGCCAGCAGTCCTTACGGCGGGACAGGGTTTGTCGGGCGCAATGAGCAGTTCTTC	CASSPYGGTGFVGRNEQFF
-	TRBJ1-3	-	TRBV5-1	TGCGCCAGCAGCCTAAGTGGAAACACCATATATTTT	CASSLSGNTIYF
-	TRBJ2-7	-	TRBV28	TGTGCCAGCAGTTTACCGGGAGTCACTCTTTACGAGCAGTACTTC	CASSLPGVTLYEQYF
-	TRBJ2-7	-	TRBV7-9	TGTGCCAGCAGCCCCCAAGGGATTCTAGAGCAGTACTTC	CASSPQGILEQYF
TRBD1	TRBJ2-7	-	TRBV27	TGTGCCACTAGGACAGGGGGAGTCTACGAGCAGTACTTC	CATRTGGVYEQYF
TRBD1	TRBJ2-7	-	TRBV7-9	TGTGCCAGCAGCGGAAGGGACAGTTACGAGCAGTACTTC	CASSGRDSYEQYF
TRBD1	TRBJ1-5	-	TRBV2	TGTGCCAGCAGTCGTCAACACAGGGGTCTAAGCAATCAGCCCCAGCATTTT	CASSRQHRGLSNQPQHF
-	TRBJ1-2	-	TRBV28	TGTGCCAGCAGCTACCCCACAGGGAGTGGCTACACCTTC	CASSYPTGSGYTF
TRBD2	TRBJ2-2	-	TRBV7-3	TGTGCCAGCAGCCCCGGGACTAGCGGGAGTTGGGCCGACACCGGGGAGCTGTTTTTT	CASSPGTSGSWADTGELFF
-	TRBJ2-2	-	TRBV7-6	TGTGCCAGCAGCTCAATCCCCCCCAGCGGGGAGCTGTTTTTT	CASSSIPPSGELFF
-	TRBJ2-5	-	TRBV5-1	TGCGCCAGCAGCCGTGCAGGGCGGCAGGAGACCCAGTACTTC	CASSRAGRQETQYF
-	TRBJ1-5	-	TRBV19	TGTGCCAGTAGTTTCGGGAGGATTCAGCCCCAGCATTTT	CASSFGRIQPQHF
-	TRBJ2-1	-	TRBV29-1	-	CSVGAGTSGRLLF